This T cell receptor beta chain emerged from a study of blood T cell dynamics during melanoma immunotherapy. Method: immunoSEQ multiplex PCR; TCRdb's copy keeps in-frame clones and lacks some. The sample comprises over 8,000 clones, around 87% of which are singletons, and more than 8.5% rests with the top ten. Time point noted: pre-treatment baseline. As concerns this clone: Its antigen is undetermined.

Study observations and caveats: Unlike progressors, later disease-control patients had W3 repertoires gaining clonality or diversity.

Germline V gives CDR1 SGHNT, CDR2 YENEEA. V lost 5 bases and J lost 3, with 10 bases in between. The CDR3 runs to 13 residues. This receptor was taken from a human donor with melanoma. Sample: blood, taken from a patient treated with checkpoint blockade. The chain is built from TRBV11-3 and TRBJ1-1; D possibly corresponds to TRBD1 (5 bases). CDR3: CASSPRGDTEAFF. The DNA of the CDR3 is TGTGCCAGCAGCCCCAGAGGGGACACTGAAGCTTTCTTT.